Each of the 11 T cell receptor beta chains below was sequenced from the same sample in a study of OX40 agonist ivuxolimab in advanced cancers. Method: immunoSEQ multiplex PCR; TCRdb's copy keeps in-frame clones and lacks some. Here the sample spans 60,000 to 80,000 clones, about 93% being singletons. Source: CD4+ or CD8+ T cells sorted from blood, taken in a trial of the OX40 agonist ivuxolimab. The receptors were sampled from an adult with an advanced solid tumor such as melanoma, head and neck, liver or kidney cancer.

This sequence joins TRBV9 and TRBJ2-2; D is unclear. The CDR3 has 14 amino acids. Germline CDR1 SGDLS, CDR2 YYNGEE. With 0 bases removed from V and 2 bases from J, the gap between germline ends came to 5 bases. The chain's CDR3 is CASSVVTNTGELFF. The CDR3 nucleotides read TGTGCCAGCAGCGTAGTAACTAACACCGGGGAGCTGTTTTTT.

This clone was counted a few times. CDR3 nucleotide sequence: TGTGCCAGCAGCTTAGGGGGACAGGGACCGAATGAAAAACTGTTTTTT. It is translated as CASSLGGQGPNEKLFF. The V call is TRBV7-2, the J call TRBJ1-4; 9 bases line up with TRBD1. CDR3 length: 16 amino acids. Germline CDR1 reads SGHTA; CDR2 reads FQGNSA. J was trimmed by 5 bases and V by 1 base; bases with no gene match: 5.

This clone was seen only a few times. This chain connects TRBV7-9 to TRBJ2-7; possibly TRBD1 for D (8 bases). Germline V lookup: CDR1 SEHNR, CDR2 FQNEAQ (reference sequence). The CDR3 extends over 15 amino acids. V lost 5 bases to trimming and J lost 6 bases, with 20 bases between them. The DNA for the CDR3 is TGTGCCAGCAGCAGAGGTTCGACAGGGGAGGGCGAGCAGTACTTC. Protein: CASSRGSTGEGEQYF. Complete variable domain (other parts from reference TRBV7-9 and TRBJ2-7): DTGVSQNPRHKITKRGQNVTFRCDPISEHNRLYWYRQTLGQGPEFLTYFQNEAQLEKSRLLSDRFSAERPKGSFSTLEIQRTEQGDSAMYLCASSRGSTGEGEQYFGPGTRLTVT.

This clone was observed a handful of times. The chain carries TRBV7-2 and TRBJ2-7; D might be TRBD2 (6 bases). The germline V gene encodes CDR1 SGHTA and CDR2 FQGNSA. The CDR3 is 17 residues long. V lost 0 bases to trimming and J lost 0 bases, with 15 bases between them. CDR3 protein: CASSLAGGSGSSYEQYF. In DNA form, the CDR3 reads TGTGCCAGCAGCTTAGCGGGGGGTAGCGGAAGCTCCTACGAGCAGTACTTC.

The chain is built from TRBV6-4 and TRBJ2-5; a weak D match, TRBD2 (5 bases). CDR1 is MRHNA and CDR2 is SNTAGT in the germline V gene. There are 14 residues in the CDR3. Trimming removed 7 bases at V and 5 bases at J, with 17 bases between. Written as DNA, the CDR3 is TGTGCCAGCAAATTAGAAGTGGCTAGCGAGACCCAGTACTTC. Translated, it gives CASKLEVASETQYF.

This chain uses TRBV6-6 with TRBJ1-5; D is uncertain. V was clipped by 8 bases and J by 6 bases, with 14 bases between them. CDR3 length equals 13 residues. Germline V gene lookup returns CDR1 MNHNY and CDR2 SVGAGI (reference sequence). The DNA for the CDR3 is TGTGCCAGCCGGACGGACGGAATTCAGCCCCAGCATTTT. It yields the protein CASRTDGIQPQHF.

CDR3 DNA: TGTGCCAGCAGCCCCATCGTCCGGGCTGGAGATGAAAAACTGTTTTTT. Protein product: CASSPIVRAGDEKLFF. The chain employs TRBV9 and TRBJ1-4, with D unclear. The CDR3 covers 16 residues. Deletions cut 4 bases from V and 6 bases from J, with 19 bases between. From germline, CDR1 is SGDLS and CDR2 YYNGEE.

The gene calls are TRBV10-3 and TRBJ2-5; tentative D call: TRBD1 (6 bases). Per germline, CDR1 ENHRY and CDR2 SYGVKD. The CDR3 contains 15 residues. V gave up 6 bases and J gave up 3 bases, with 17 bases separating them. CDR3 region: CAIRATTGFEETQYF. CDR3 in DNA: TGTGCCATCAGGGCCACAACAGGGTTCGAAGAGACCCAGTACTTC.

The gene calls are TRBV5-1 and TRBJ2-2; TRBD2 matches at 12 bases. CDR3 length equals 16 residues. V gave up 4 bases and J gave up 4 bases; unmatched junction bases: 5. Germline lookup yields CDR1 SGHRS and CDR2 YFSETQ. CDR3 DNA: TGCGCCAGCAGCGCCTCGACTAGCGGGGGCACCGGGGAGCTGTTTTTT. Residues: CASSASTSGGTGELFF. The whole variable domain, filled in from reference TRBV5-1 and TRBJ2-2, reads KAGVTQTPRYLIKTRGQQVTLSCSPISGHRSVSWYQQTPGQGLQFLFEYFSETQRNKGNFPGRFSGRQFSNSRSEMNVSTLELGDSALYLCASSASTSGGTGELFFGEGSRLTVL.

The rearrangement joins TRBV19 to TRBJ2-7, with D possibly TRBD1 on 6 matching bases. CDR1 and CDR2 from the germline V gene are LNHDA and SQIVND (reference sequence). CDR3 length: 15 residues. V dropped 3 bases and J dropped 4 bases, with 16 bases sitting between them. The CDR3: CASSILNGQQYEQYF. DNA of the CDR3: TGTGCCAGTAGTATCCTCAACGGACAGCAATACGAGCAGTACTTC.

The rearrangement joins TRBV27 to TRBJ1-6, with a possible D match to TRBD1 (6 bases). From germline, CDR1 is MNHEY and CDR2 SMNVEV (reference sequence). CDR3 length equals 14 residues. V was trimmed by 6 bases and J by 5 bases, leaving 11 bases between them. This CDR3 reads CASRPGHDNSPLHF. CDR3 sequence (DNA): TGTGCCAGCAGACCGGGACACGATAATTCACCCCTCCACTTT.